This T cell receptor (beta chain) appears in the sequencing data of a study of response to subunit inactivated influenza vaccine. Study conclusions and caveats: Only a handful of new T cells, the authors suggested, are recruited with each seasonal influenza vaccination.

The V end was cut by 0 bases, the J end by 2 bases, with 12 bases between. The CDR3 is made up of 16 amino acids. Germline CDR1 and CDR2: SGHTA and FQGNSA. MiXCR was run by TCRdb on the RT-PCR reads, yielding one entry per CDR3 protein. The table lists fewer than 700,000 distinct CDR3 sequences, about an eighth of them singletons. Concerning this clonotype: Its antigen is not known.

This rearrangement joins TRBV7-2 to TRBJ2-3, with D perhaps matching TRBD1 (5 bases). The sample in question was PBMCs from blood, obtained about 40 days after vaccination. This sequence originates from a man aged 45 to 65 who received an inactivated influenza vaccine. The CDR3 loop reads CASSLASQGITDTQYF. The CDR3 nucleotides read TGTGCCAGCAGCTTAGCATCCCAGGGCATCACAGATACGCAGTATTTT. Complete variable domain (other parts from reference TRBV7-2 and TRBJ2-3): GAGVSQSPSNKVTEKGKDVELRCDPISGHTALYWYRQSLGQGLEFLIYFQGNSAPDKSGLPSDRFSAERTGGSVSTLTIQRTQQEDSAVYLCASSLASQGITDTQYFGPGTRLTVL.